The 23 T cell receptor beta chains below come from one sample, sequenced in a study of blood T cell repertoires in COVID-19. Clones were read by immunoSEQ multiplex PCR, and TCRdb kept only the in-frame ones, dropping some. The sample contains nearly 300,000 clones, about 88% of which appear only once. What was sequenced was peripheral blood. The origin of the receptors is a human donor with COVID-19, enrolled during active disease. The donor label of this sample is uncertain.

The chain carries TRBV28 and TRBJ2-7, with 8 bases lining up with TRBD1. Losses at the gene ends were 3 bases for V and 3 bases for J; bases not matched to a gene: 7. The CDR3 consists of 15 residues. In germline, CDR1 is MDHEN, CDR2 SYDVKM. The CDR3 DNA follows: TGTGCCAGCAGTTTTTACGGACAGGGCATCTACGAGCAGTACTTC. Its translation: CASSFYGQGIYEQYF.

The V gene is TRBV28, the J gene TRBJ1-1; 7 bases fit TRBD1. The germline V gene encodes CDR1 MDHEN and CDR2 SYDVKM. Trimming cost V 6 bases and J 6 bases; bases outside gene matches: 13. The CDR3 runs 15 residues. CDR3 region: CASSPLVGGSAEAFF. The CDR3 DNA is TGTGCCAGCAGCCCCCTTGTAGGGGGCAGCGCTGAAGCTTTCTTT.

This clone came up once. The CDR3 loop reads CASSYPGQGLFF. The CDR3 nucleotides read TGTGCCAGCAGCTATCCGGGACAGGGGCTATTCTTC. This chain joins TRBV11-1 and TRBJ2-1; 10 bases are shared with TRBD1. Germline CDR1 and CDR2: SGHAT and FQDESV (reference sequence). V was pared by 4 bases and J by 16 bases, with 7 bases of the junction left unmatched. The CDR3 runs 12 residues.

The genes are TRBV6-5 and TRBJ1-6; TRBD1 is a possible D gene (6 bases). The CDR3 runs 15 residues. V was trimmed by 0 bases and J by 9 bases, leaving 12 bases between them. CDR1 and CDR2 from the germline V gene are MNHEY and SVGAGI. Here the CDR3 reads CASSYSEDRTSPLHF. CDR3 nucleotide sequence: TGTGCCAGCAGTTACTCGGAGGACAGAACTTCACCCCTCCACTTT.

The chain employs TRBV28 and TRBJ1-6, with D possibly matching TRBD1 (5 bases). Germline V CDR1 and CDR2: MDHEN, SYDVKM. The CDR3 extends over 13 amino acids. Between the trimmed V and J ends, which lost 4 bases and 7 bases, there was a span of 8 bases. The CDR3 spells CASSSGENSPLHF. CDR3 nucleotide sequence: TGTGCCAGCAGTTCGGGGGAGAATTCACCCCTCCACTTT.

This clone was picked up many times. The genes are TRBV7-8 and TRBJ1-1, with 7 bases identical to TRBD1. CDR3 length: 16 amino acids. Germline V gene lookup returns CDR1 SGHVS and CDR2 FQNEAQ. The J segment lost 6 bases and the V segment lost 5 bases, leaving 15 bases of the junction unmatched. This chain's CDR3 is CASSDGRTGSAAEAFF. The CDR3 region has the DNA TGTGCCAGCAGCGATGGTCGGACAGGCAGCGCGGCTGAAGCTTTCTTT. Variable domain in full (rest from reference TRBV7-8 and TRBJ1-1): GAGVSQSPRYKVAKRGQDVALRCDPISGHVSLFWYQQALGQGPEFLTYFQNEAQLDKSGLPSDRFFAERPEGSVSTLKIQRTQQEDSAVYLCASSDGRTGSAAEAFFGQGTRLTVV.

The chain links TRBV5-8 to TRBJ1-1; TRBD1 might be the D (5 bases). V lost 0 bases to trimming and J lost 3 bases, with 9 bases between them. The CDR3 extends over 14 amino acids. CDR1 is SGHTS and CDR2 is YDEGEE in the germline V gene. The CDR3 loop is CASSLGQQDTEAFF. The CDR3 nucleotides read TGTGCCAGCAGCTTGGGACAGCAGGACACTGAAGCTTTCTTT.

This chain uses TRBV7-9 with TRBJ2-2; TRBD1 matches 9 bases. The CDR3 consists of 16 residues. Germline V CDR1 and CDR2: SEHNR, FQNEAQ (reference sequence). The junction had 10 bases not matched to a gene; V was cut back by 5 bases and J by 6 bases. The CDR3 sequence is CASSPRDREISGELFF. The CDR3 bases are TGTGCCAGCAGCCCACGGGACAGGGAGATCTCCGGGGAGCTGTTTTTT.

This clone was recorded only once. CDR3 nucleotides: TGTGCCAGTAGTCCCGGACAGCCGTTTAATGAAAAACTGTTTTTT. Translating gives CASSPGQPFNEKLFF. The chain links TRBV19 to TRBJ1-4, with D possibly matching TRBD1 (6 bases). The germline V gene encodes CDR1 LNHDA and CDR2 SQIVND (reference sequence). V gave up 5 bases and J gave up 4 bases, with 14 bases separating them. The CDR3 runs 15 residues.

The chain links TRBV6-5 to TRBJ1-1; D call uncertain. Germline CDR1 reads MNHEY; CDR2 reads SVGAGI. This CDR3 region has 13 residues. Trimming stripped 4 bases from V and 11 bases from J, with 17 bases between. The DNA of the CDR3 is TGTGCCAGCAGTTCAGAGGCGCAAATGGCCGCTTTCTTT. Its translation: CASSSEAQMAAFF.

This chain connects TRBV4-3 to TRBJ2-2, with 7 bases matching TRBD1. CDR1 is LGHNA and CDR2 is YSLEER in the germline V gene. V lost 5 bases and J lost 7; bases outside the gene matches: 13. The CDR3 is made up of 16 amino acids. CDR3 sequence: CASSSYRGASGGELFF. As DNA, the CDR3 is TGCGCCAGCAGCTCCTACAGGGGTGCGAGCGGCGGGGAGCTGTTTTTT.

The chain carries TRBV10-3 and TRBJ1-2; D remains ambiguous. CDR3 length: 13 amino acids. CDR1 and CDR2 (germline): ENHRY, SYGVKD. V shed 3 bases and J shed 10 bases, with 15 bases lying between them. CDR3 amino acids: CAISDIGNPYYTF. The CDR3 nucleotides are TGTGCCATCAGTGATATTGGTAATCCCTACTACACCTTC.

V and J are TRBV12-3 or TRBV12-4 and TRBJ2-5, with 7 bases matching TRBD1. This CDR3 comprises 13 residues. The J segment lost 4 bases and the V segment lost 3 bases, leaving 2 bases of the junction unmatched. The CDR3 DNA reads TGTGCCAGCAGTTTTGGACAGGTAGAGACCCAGTACTTC. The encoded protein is CASSFGQVETQYF.

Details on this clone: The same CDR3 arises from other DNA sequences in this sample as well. CDR3 sequence: CASRWGLASDTQYF. Written as DNA, the CDR3 is TGTGCCAGCAGGTGGGGACTAGCCTCAGATACGCAGTATTTT. This sequence joins TRBV27 and TRBJ2-3; 9 positions agree with TRBD2. In germline, CDR1 is MNHEY, CDR2 SMNVEV (reference sequence). Trimming took 6 bases from V and 4 from J; bases not matched to a gene: 5. The CDR3 has 14 amino acids.

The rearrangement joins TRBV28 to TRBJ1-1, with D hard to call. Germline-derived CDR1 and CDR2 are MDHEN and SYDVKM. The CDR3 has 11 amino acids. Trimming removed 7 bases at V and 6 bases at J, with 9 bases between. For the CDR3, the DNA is TGTGCCAGCAACGGCGGGGCTGAAGCTTTCTTT. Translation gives CASNGGAEAFF.

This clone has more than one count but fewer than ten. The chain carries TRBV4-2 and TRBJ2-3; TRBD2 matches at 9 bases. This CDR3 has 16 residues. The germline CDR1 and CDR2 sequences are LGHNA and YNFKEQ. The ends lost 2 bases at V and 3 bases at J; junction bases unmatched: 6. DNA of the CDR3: TGTGCCAGCAGCCAAATCAAGGCGGGAGGGACAGATACGCAGTATTTT. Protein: CASSQIKAGGTDTQYF.

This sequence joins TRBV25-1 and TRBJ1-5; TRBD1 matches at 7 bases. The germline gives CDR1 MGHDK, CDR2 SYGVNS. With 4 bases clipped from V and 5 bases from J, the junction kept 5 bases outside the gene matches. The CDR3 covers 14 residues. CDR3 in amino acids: CASSAIGTDQPQHF. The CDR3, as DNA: TGTGCCAGCAGTGCTATCGGGACAGATCAGCCCCAGCATTTT.

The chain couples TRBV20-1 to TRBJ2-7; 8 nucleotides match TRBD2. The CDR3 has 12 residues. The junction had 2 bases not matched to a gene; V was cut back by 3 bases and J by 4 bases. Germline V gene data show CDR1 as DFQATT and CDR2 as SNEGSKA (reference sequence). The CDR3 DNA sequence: TGCAGTGCTAGTGCTAGCGGGTACGAGCAGTACTTC. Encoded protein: CSASASGYEQYF.

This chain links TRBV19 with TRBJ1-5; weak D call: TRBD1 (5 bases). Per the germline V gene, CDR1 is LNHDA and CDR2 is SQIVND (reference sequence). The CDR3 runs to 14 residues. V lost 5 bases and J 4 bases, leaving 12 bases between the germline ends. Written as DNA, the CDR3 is TGTGCCAGTAGTCCACGACAGTTTAATCAGCCCCAGCATTTT. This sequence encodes CASSPRQFNQPQHF. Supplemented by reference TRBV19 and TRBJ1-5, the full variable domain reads DGGITQSPKYLFRKEGQNVTLSCEQNLNHDAMYWYRQDPGQGLRLIYYSQIVNDFQKGDIAEGYSVSREKKESFPLTVTSAQKNPTAFYLCASSPRQFNQPQHFGDGTRLSIL.

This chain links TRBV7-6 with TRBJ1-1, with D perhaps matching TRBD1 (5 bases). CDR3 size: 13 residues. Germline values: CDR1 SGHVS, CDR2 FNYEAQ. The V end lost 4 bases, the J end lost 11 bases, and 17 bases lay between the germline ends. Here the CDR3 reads CASSSFNARGAFF. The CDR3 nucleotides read TGTGCCAGCAGCTCCTTCAACGCTCGGGGGGCTTTCTTT. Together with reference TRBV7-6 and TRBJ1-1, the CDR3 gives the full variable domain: GAGVSQSPRYKVTKRGQDVALRCDPISGHVSLYWYRQALGQGPEFLTYFNYEAQQDKSGLPNDRFSAERPEGSISTLTIQRTEQRDSAMYRCASSSFNARGAFFGQGTRLTVV.

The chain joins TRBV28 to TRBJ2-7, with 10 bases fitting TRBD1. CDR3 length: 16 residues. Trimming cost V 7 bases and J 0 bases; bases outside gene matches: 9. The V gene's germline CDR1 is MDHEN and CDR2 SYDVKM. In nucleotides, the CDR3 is TGTGCCAGCATGGGGGACAGGGGAACCTACTCCTACGAGCAGTACTTC. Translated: CASMGDRGTYSYEQYF.

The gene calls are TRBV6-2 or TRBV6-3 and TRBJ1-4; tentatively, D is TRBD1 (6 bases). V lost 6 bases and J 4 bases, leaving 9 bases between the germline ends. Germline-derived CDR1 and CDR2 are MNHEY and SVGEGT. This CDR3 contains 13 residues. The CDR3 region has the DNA TGTGCCAGCAGCGAGGGACATAATGAAAAACTGTTTTTT. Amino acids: CASSEGHNEKLFF.

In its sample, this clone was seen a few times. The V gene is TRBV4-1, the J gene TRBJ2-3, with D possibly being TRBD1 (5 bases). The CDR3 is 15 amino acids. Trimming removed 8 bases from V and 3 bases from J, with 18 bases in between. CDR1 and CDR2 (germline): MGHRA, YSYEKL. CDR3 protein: CASGKQVHRTDTQYF. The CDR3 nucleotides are TGCGCCAGCGGAAAACAGGTTCACAGGACAGATACGCAGTATTTT.